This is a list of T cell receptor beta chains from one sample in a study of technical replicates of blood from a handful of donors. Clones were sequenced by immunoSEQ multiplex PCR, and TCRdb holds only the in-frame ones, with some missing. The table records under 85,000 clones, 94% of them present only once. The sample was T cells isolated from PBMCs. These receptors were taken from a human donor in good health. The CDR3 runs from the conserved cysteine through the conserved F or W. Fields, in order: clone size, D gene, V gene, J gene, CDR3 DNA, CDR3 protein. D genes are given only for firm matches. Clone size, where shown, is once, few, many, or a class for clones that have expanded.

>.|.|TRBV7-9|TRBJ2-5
TGTGCCAGCACCCGGGACTTCCCAGAGACCCAGTACTTC
CASTRDFPETQYF
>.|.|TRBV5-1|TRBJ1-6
TGCGCCAGCAGTCCGGACACTACCCTTAATTCACCCCTCCACTTT
CASSPDTTLNSPLHF
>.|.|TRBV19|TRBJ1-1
TGTGCCAGTAGTTCCATTTACACTAGCACTGAAGCTTTCTTT
CASSSIYTSTEAFF
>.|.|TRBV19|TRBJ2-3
TGTGCCAGCCGAAACGGGGATACGCAGTATTTT
CASRNGDTQYF
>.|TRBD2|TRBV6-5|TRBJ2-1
TGTGCCAGCAGTTACGGACTAGCGGGGGGGTATGAGCAGTTCTTC
CASSYGLAGGYEQFF
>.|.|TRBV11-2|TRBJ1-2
TGTGCCAGCAGCTTAGGAGGACAGTGGAGCTACACCTTC
CASSLGGQWSYTF
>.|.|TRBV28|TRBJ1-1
TGTGCCAGCAGTTTAACCCGGGGAGGGACTGAAGCTTTCTTT
CASSLTRGGTEAFF
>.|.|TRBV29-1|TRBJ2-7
TGCAGCGTCATGACAGCGATCTCCTACGAGCAGTACTTC
CSVMTAISYEQYF
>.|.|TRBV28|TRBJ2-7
TGTGCCAGCACCAGGGCCTACGAGCAGTACTTC
CASTRAYEQYF
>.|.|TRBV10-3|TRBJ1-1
TGTGCCATCAGTGAGGCAATGGGGAGGCACACTGAAGCTTTCTTT
CAISEAMGRHTEAFF
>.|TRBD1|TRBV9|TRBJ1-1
TGTGCCAGCAGCGTAGAGGGGGCGAACACTGAAGCTTTCTTT
CASSVEGANTEAFF
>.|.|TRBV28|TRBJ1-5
TGTGCCAGCAGTTTTAGTCCTAGCAATCAGCCCCAGCATTTT
CASSFSPSNQPQHF
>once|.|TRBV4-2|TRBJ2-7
TGTGCCAGCAGCCAAGATCAGGGGTCCCGAAACTACGAGCAGTACTTC
CASSQDQGSRNYEQYF
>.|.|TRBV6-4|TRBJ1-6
TGTGCCAGCAGTGCGGAGTGGAGGATTAATTCACCCCTCCACTTT
CASSAEWRINSPLHF
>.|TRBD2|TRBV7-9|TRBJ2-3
TGTGCCAGCAGCTTAATCAAACTAGCGGGAGGGCACACAGATACGCAGTATTTT
CASSLIKLAGGHTDTQYF
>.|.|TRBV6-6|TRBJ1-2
TGTGCCAGCAGTTACTCGAGGGGGACTAACTATGGCTACACCTTC
CASSYSRGTNYGYTF
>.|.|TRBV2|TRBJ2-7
TGTGCCAGCATGTTCGACTCTGGCTCGAGGAAGTACTTC
CASMFDSGSRKYF